This is a list of T cell receptor beta chains from one sample in a study of CD8 T cells in ankylosing spondylitis. TCRdb itself ran the 5' RACE reads through MiXCR, one entry per CDR3 protein. The sample has 200,000 to 300,000 distinct CDR3 sequences; roughly a quarter are singletons. Specimen: blood, either unsorted or a sorted T cell fraction (not recorded which). The receptors shown here come from a male donor with ankylosing spondylitis or in good health (not recorded which). Each CDR3 is given with its conserved first and last residue. D genes are given only for firm matches. The size of a clone is reported for some rows only, either as once, few or many, or as a class for expanded clones.

>few|.|TRBJ2-7|TRBV20-1
CSASPARGNEQYF
TGCAGTGCTAGTCCTGCGAGGGGAAACGAGCAGTACTTC
>few|.|TRBJ2-7|TRBV29-1
CSVSETGAYEQYF
TGCAGCGTTTCGGAGACAGGAGCTTACGAGCAGTACTTC
>.|.|TRBJ2-2|TRBV29-1
CSVRGGAGNGGELFF
TGCAGCGTGAGAGGCGGGGCGGGGAACGGCGGGGAGCTGTTTTTT
>few|TRBD2|TRBJ2-5|TRBV2
CASSEVGLAGVQETQYF
TGTGCCAGCAGTGAAGTGGGACTAGCGGGAGTCCAAGAGACCCAGTACTTC
>.|TRBD1|TRBJ2-6|TRBV6-1
CASRRTGEGANVLTF
TGTGCCAGCAGACGGACAGGGGAAGGGGCCAACGTCCTGACTTTC
>many|TRBD1|TRBJ1-5|TRBV29-1
CSVGQGGNQPQHF
TGCAGCGTGGGACAGGGAGGCAATCAGCCCCAGCATTTT
>many|.|TRBJ2-2|TRBV20-1
CSAREPNTGELFF
TGCAGTGCTAGAGAGCCAAACACCGGGGAGCTGTTTTTT
>few|.|TRBJ2-3|TRBV20-1
CSARDRKGADTQYF
TGCAGTGCTAGAGATAGGAAAGGAGCAGATACGCAGTATTTT
>many|TRBD1|TRBJ1-2|TRBV29-1
CSVGGGADGYTF
TGCAGCGTTGGAGGGGGCGCGGATGGCTACACCTTC
>few|TRBD2|TRBJ2-3|TRBV7-8
CASSPALAGARGGDTQYF
TGTGCCAGCAGCCCCGCCCTAGCGGGGGCCCGCGGGGGAGATACGCAGTATTTT
>few|.|TRBJ2-6|TRBV20-1
CSASSGLNVLTF
TGCAGTGCTAGCTCGGGGTTAAACGTCCTGACTTTC
>few|TRBD1|TRBJ2-1|TRBV6-1
CASRGTGGYNEQFF
TGTGCCAGCAGAGGGACAGGGGGCTACAATGAGCAGTTCTTC
>few|.|TRBJ1-1|TRBV18
CASSPDPPWNTEAFF
TGTGCCAGCTCACCAGACCCTCCATGGAACACTGAAGCTTTCTTT
>.|.|TRBJ2-3|TRBV2
CASSDVGTDTQYF
TGTGCCAGCAGTGATGTAGGCACAGATACGCAGTATTTT
>few|.|TRBJ1-5|TRBV29-1
CSVQVGNQPQHF
TGCAGCGTTCAAGTGGGCAATCAGCCCCAGCATTTT
>.|.|TRBJ1-5|TRBV20-1
CSASIRGGNQPQHF
TGCAGTGCTTCTATCCGGGGTGGAAATCAGCCCCAGCATTTT
>.|.|TRBJ1-4|TRBV15
CATSRQGNLNEKLFF
TGTGCCACCAGCAGACAGGGAAACTTGAACGAAAAACTGTTTTTT
>few|.|TRBJ1-5|TRBV12-3/TRBV12-4
CASSFGTVTNQPQHF
TGTGCCAGCAGTTTCGGGACGGTAACCAATCAGCCCCAGCATTTT
>many|.|TRBJ1-2|TRBV20-1
CSARELRTDYGYTF
TGCAGTGCTAGAGAGTTGCGGACTGACTATGGCTACACCTTC
>.|TRBD2|TRBJ2-1|TRBV10-1
CASSEEAGVDEQFF
TGCGCCAGCAGTGAGGAGGCGGGGGTCGATGAGCAGTTCTTC
>many|TRBD2|TRBJ2-3|TRBV20-1
CSATKAGAEDTQYF
TGCAGTGCTACAAAAGCGGGGGCGGAGGATACGCAGTATTTT
>few|TRBD1|TRBJ2-7|TRBV19
CASSGTGQGNSYEQYF
TGTGCCAGTAGTGGGACGGGACAGGGGAACTCCTACGAGCAGTACTTC
>few|.|TRBJ1-5|TRBV20-1
CSARGQEHQPQHF
TGCAGTGCTAGAGGACAGGAGCATCAGCCCCAGCATTTT
>few|.|TRBJ1-2|TRBV24-1
CATSGGGSANYGYTF
TGTGCCACCAGTGGAGGCGGCAGCGCGAACTATGGCTACACCTTC
>many|TRBD1|TRBJ2-4|TRBV20-1
CSARDRGSNIQYF
TGCAGCGCTCGGGACAGGGGTTCGAACATTCAGTACTTC
>.|.|TRBJ2-1|TRBV20-1
CTPLRVAEQFF
TGCACCCCTCTTCGGGTCGCTGAGCAGTTCTTC
>.|.|TRBJ2-7|TRBV27
CASSSISYEQYF
TGTGCCAGCAGTTCGATCTCCTACGAGCAGTACTTC
>many|.|TRBJ1-1|TRBV11-2
CASSSPARGTEAFF
TGTGCCAGCAGCTCCCCGGCCAGGGGCACTGAAGCTTTCTTT
>many|.|TRBJ2-5|TRBV4-2
CASSQVGVMVGDQYF
TGTGCCAGCAGCCAAGTCGGGGTAATGGTGGGGGACCAGTACTTC
>.|.|TRBJ2-1|TRBV7-3
CASSLSGLAGNEQFF
TGTGCCAGCAGCTTAAGTGGGCTGGCTGGGAATGAGCAGTTCTTC
>many|.|TRBJ2-2|TRBV4-1
CASSQERNDKGGTGELFF
TGCGCCAGCAGCCAAGAGAGAAACGACAAGGGCGGCACCGGGGAGCTGTTTTTT
>many|TRBD1|TRBJ2-3|TRBV10-3
CAIASRGNTDTQYF
TGTGCCATCGCATCCAGGGGGAATACAGATACGCAGTATTTT
>.|TRBD1|TRBJ2-7|TRBV18
CASSPPTGQGYEQYF
TGTGCCAGCTCACCACCGACAGGGCAGGGTTACGAGCAGTACTTC
>few|.|TRBJ1-2|TRBV29-1
CSAEWGGGYTF
TGCAGCGCCGAATGGGGGGGCGGCTACACCTTC
>few|TRBD2|TRBJ2-7|TRBV12-3/TRBV12-4
CASLSGGASYEQYF
TGTGCCAGCCTCAGCGGGGGGGCCTCCTACGAGCAGTACTTC
>once|.|TRBJ2-3|TRBV2
CASRNRGHTDTQYF
TGTGCCAGCAGGAATCGGGGTCACACAGATACGCAGTATTTT
>few|TRBD2|TRBJ2-1|TRBV12-3/TRBV12-4
CASTSGDVNEQFF
TGTGCCAGCACTAGCGGTGACGTAAATGAGCAGTTCTTC
>once|.|TRBJ1-5|TRBV7-8
CASSSGPQYSNQPQHF
TGTGCCAGCAGCTCGGGACCGCAGTATAGCAATCAGCCCCAGCATTTT
>few|TRBD2|TRBJ2-3|TRBV12-3/TRBV12-4
CASSTTPGLAFVDTQYF
TGTGCCAGCAGTACGACGCCGGGACTAGCCTTCGTAGATACGCAGTATTTT
>.|TRBD1|TRBJ1-2|TRBV20-1
CSARLGPETGTYGYTF
TGCAGTGCTAGACTCGGACCGGAGACAGGGACTTATGGCTACACCTTC
>few|.|TRBJ2-6|TRBV20-1
CSARSGTPSGANVLTF
TGCAGTGCTAGATCCGGGACACCCTCTGGGGCCAACGTCCTGACTTTC
>.|.|TRBJ2-2|TRBV6-5
CASSYSGNGALNAGELFF
TGTGCCAGCAGTTACTCCGGAAACGGGGCCCTGAACGCCGGGGAGCTGTTTTTT
>few|TRBD1|TRBJ1-1|TRBV6-5
CASSYSTGHTEAFF
TGTGCCAGCAGTTACTCGACAGGGCACACTGAAGCTTTCTTT
>few|.|TRBJ2-1|TRBV5-5
CASSSTFGGRGEQFF
TGTGCCAGCAGCTCTACATTCGGGGGTCGTGGTGAGCAGTTCTTC
>few|TRBD1|TRBJ2-5|TRBV11-2
CASSLDWGQVGETQYF
TGTGCCAGCAGCTTAGATTGGGGACAGGTGGGAGAGACCCAGTACTTC
>many|TRBD2|TRBJ2-2|TRBV7-8
CASSLRSGGTGELFF
TGTGCCAGCAGTCTCCGTAGCGGGGGGACCGGGGAGCTGTTTTTT
>many|.|TRBJ2-1|TRBV15
CATSRDKVGNNEQFF
TGTGCCACCAGCAGAGATAAGGTTGGAAACAATGAGCAGTTCTTC
>few|TRBD1|TRBJ2-7|TRBV10-3
CAISEGTGRNSEQYF
TGTGCCATCAGTGAGGGGACAGGCAGGAACTCCGAGCAGTACTTC
>.|.|TRBJ1-5|TRBV10-3
CAISESGTVDQPQHF
TGTGCCATCAGTGAGTCAGGAACAGTGGATCAGCCCCAGCATTTT
>few|.|TRBJ2-5|TRBV20-1
CSANRGQETQYF
TGCAGTGCCAACCGGGGCCAAGAGACCCAGTACTTC
>few|TRBD2|TRBJ2-1|TRBV20-1
CSAPRLAGGGTNEQFF
TGCAGTGCTCCCAGACTAGCGGGGGGCGGAACCAATGAGCAGTTCTTC
>many|.|TRBJ2-5|TRBV7-3
CASSLRGRGGPETQYF
TGTGCCAGCAGCTTAAGGGGGAGGGGGGGGCCAGAGACCCAGTACTTC
>many|.|TRBJ2-1|TRBV20-1
CSARSYNEQFF
TGCAGTGCTAGGAGCTACAATGAGCAGTTCTTC